The 25 T cell receptor beta chains presented below share a single source sample, sequenced in a study of human T cells and chemical hapten exposure. Indicated time point: patch test 2, 6 weeks after DPC sensitization. Treatment specified: therapeutic diphenylcyclopropenone sensitization with weekly scalp DPC. MiXCR, applied by TCRdb to the RACE reads, yields one record per CDR3 protein. The sample lists approximately 350,000 distinct CDR3 sequences; roughly 6% were seen once. The source was whole blood, collected in connection with sensitization to the hapten diphenylcyclopropenone (DPC). These receptors were taken from a woman aged 18-29 years with alopecia areata. Some clones in this sample may be carry-over from other donors' samples.

This clonotype was seen at least ten times. J is TRBJ2-5 and V is TRBV5-4; D gene ambiguous. Looked up from germline, CDR1 is SGHNT and CDR2 is YYREEE (reference sequence). V gave up 0 bases and J gave up 2 bases, with 8 bases separating them. The CDR3 contains 14 residues. CDR3 sequence: CASSLGSTQETQYF. As DNA, the CDR3 is TGTGCCAGCAGCTTGGGGTCGACGCAAGAGACCCAGTACTTC.

This clonotype came up a few times. The chain carries TRBV28 and TRBJ1-2, with 11 bases matching TRBD1. Germline loops: CDR1 MDHEN, CDR2 SYDVKM. The CDR3 has 14 residues. V shed 5 bases and J 8 bases; nucleotides not matched to a gene: 7. The CDR3 DNA follows: TGTGCCAGCAGTGGTGGACAGGGGGCGCGGGGCTACACCTTC. Its translation: CASSGGQGARGYTF.

J is TRBJ1-1 and V is TRBV4-3, with a tentative D call TRBD1 (6 bases). Germline V gene lookup returns CDR1 LGHNA and CDR2 YSLEER. V was clipped by 0 bases and J by 7 bases, with 15 bases between them. CDR3 size: 15 residues. The CDR3 region has the DNA TGCGCCAGCAGCCAAGAGGCGGGGGCCACCTTTGAAGCTTTCTTT. Its translation: CASSQEAGATFEAFF.

The chain couples TRBV6-2 or TRBV6-3 to TRBJ2-6; no clear D gene. The CDR3 consists of 14 residues. CDR1 and CDR2 from the germline V gene are MNHEY and SVGEGT. Between the trimmed V and J ends, which lost 7 bases and 0 bases, there was a span of 7 bases. The CDR3 sequence: CASISSSGANVLTF. CDR3 nucleotides: TGTGCCAGCATTTCAAGCTCTGGGGCCAACGTCCTGACTTTC.

Many counts were recorded for this clonotype. This chain joins TRBV6-5 and TRBJ1-5; 7 bases fit TRBD1. This CDR3 spans 15 amino acids. After removal of 2 bases from V and 2 bases from J, the junction contained 3 bases not matched to a gene. The germline V gene has CDR1 MNHEY and CDR2 SVGAGI. CDR3 in amino acids: CASSYTGDGNQPQHF. In DNA, the CDR3 is TGTGCCAGCAGTTACACAGGGGACGGCAATCAGCCCCAGCATTTT.

The table lists this clonotype with many counts. The chain employs TRBV5-1 and TRBJ1-6, with D hard to call. Germline V gene data show CDR1 as SGHRS and CDR2 as YFSETQ. The germline V and J ends were trimmed by 4 bases and 9 bases, with 11 bases remaining between them. This CDR3 is built from 13 residues. The CDR3 here is CASSPADRSPLHF. CDR3 coding DNA: TGCGCCAGCAGCCCGGCTGATCGTTCACCCCTCCACTTT.

This chain uses TRBV10-3 with TRBJ2-3; TRBD2 matches 10 bases. With 5 bases clipped from V and 3 bases from J, the junction kept 5 bases outside the gene matches. This CDR3 has 15 amino acids. CDR1 is ENHRY and CDR2 is SYGVKD in the germline V gene. In DNA form, the CDR3 reads TGTGCCATCAGTACGGAACTAGCGGGGACAGATACGCAGTATTTT. It encodes CAISTELAGTDTQYF.

The genes are TRBV6-4 and TRBJ1-4; the D gene is possibly TRBD1 (5 bases). V was pared by 6 bases and J by 0 bases, with 14 bases between. This CDR3 is 16 amino acids long. Germline CDR1 MRHNA, CDR2 SNTAGT. The CDR3 coding sequence is TGTGCCAGCAGACAGGACGGGGGTGCAACTAATGAAAAACTGTTTTTT. Encoded protein: CASRQDGGATNEKLFF.

A few counts support this clonotype. This chain joins TRBV12-3 or TRBV12-4 and TRBJ2-3, with D possibly being TRBD1 (7 bases). The V and J ends lost 6 bases and 2 bases respectively, with 15 bases between them. This CDR3 is 15 amino acids long. The CDR3 region has the DNA TGTGCCAGCAGCCAGGGGGGCCCTCTCACAGATACGCAGTATTTT. Protein product: CASSQGGPLTDTQYF.

In this sample, this clonotype turned up a few times. The chain links TRBV29-1 to TRBJ2-7; weak D call: TRBD2 (7 bases). The germline V gene encodes CDR1 SQVTM and CDR2 ANQGSEA. This CDR3 is 14 amino acids long. V lost 6 bases and J 1 base, leaving 16 bases between the germline ends. In DNA, the CDR3 is TGCAGCGTGGGGGGGACATTGGATTCCTACGAGCAGTACTTC. Translated: CSVGGTLDSYEQYF.

This clonotype appeared many times. V usage is TRBV27 and J usage is TRBJ1-6; D is perhaps TRBD1 (5 bases). Between the trimmed V and J ends, which lost 5 bases and 11 bases, there was a span of 16 bases. This CDR3 has 14 amino acids. The V gene's germline CDR1 is MNHEY and CDR2 SMNVEV (reference sequence). CDR3 protein: CASSSRDLLTPLHF. In DNA form, the CDR3 reads TGTGCCAGCAGTAGTCGGGACCTTTTAACACCCCTCCACTTT.

This clonotype was detected many times. The V gene is TRBV6-2 or TRBV6-3, the J gene TRBJ1-5, with 8 bases fitting TRBD1. Germline-derived CDR1 and CDR2 are MNHEY and SVGEGT. CDR3 length: 13 amino acids. The J segment lost 5 bases and the V segment lost 4 bases, leaving 1 base of the junction unmatched. The CDR3: CASSSRGHQPQHF. The CDR3 DNA is TGTGCCAGCAGTTCCAGGGGGCATCAGCCCCAGCATTTT.

The chain employs TRBV5-1 and TRBJ2-5; tentatively, D is TRBD2 (6 bases). CDR3 size: 15 residues. With 4 bases removed from V and 2 bases from J, the gap between germline ends came to 15 bases. CDR1 is SGHRS, CDR2 YFSETQ, per germline. The CDR3 nucleotides are TGCGCCAGCAGCCCCGAACCGGGGGTACAAGAGACCCAGTACTTC. This encodes CASSPEPGVQETQYF. Looking up the rest from reference TRBV5-1 and TRBJ2-5 gives the full variable domain: KAGVTQTPRYLIKTRGQQVTLSCSPISGHRSVSWYQQTPGQGLQFLFEYFSETQRNKGNFPGRFSGRQFSNSRSEMNVSTLELGDSALYLCASSPEPGVQETQYFGPGTRLLVL.

The CDR3 region is CASSEITSRYYNEQFF. The DNA for the CDR3 is TGTGCCAGCAGTGAAATAACTAGCAGGTACTACAATGAGCAGTTCTTC. V gene TRBV2 combines with J gene TRBJ2-1, with a possible D match to TRBD2 (6 bases). V lost 2 bases and J lost 3, with 14 bases in between. The germline CDR1 and CDR2 sequences are SNHLY and FYNNEI. The CDR3 consists of 16 residues.

This clonotype was seen ten or more times. The chain carries TRBV20-1 and TRBJ2-7, with 9 bases fitting TRBD2. Per the germline V gene, CDR1 is DFQATT and CDR2 is SNEGSKA (reference sequence). V gave up 1 base and J gave up 0 bases; unmatched junction bases: 7. This CDR3 is built from 16 residues. The CDR3 nucleotides read TGCAGTGCTAGAGGTCCGGGACTAGCACTCTCCTACGAGCAGTACTTC. This sequence encodes CSARGPGLALSYEQYF.

This clonotype came up many times. The chain uses TRBV7-2 and TRBJ1-6; no firm D call. There are 14 residues in the CDR3. Trimming removed 4 bases at V and 9 bases at J, with 13 bases between. The germline gives CDR1 SGHTA, CDR2 FQGNSA. The CDR3 region has the DNA TGTGCCAGCAGCTATGCGGGGTGGAGTTCACCCCTCCACTTT. The encoded protein is CASSYAGWSSPLHF.

This clonotype has ten or more counts. J is TRBJ2-4 and V is TRBV12-3 or TRBV12-4; TRBD2 matches 10 bases. The CDR3 extends over 15 amino acids. V lost 6 bases, J lost 0 bases, and 2 bases stayed unmatched. In DNA, the CDR3 is TGTGCCAGCAGCCCTAGCGGGGGAGCCAAAAACATTCAGTACTTC. Encoded protein: CASSPSGGAKNIQYF.

This chain connects TRBV7-2 to TRBJ2-7; D not resolved. With 3 bases removed from V and 5 bases from J, the gap between germline ends came to 14 bases. CDR1 SGHTA and CDR2 FQGNSA come from the germline V gene. The CDR3 runs to 14 residues. This CDR3 reads CASSLSHGPDEQYF. CDR3 sequence (DNA): TGTGCCAGCAGCTTGAGCCATGGGCCGGACGAGCAGTACTTC. Supplemented by reference TRBV7-2 and TRBJ2-7, the full variable domain reads GAGVSQSPSNKVTEKGKDVELRCDPISGHTALYWYRQSLGQGLEFLIYFQGNSAPDKSGLPSDRFSAERTGGSVSTLTIQRTQQEDSAVYLCASSLSHGPDEQYFGPGTRLTVT.

The rearrangement links TRBV7-2 to TRBJ1-5; D not resolved. The V gene's germline CDR1 is SGHTA and CDR2 FQGNSA. Trimming took 2 bases from V and 10 from J, leaving 15 bases between them. This CDR3 is 14 amino acids long. CDR3 sequence (DNA): TGTGCCAGCAGCTTATTCCTAGAACAGTCTCCCCAGCATTTT. Protein product: CASSLFLEQSPQHF.

This clonotype occurred a few times. The chain recombines TRBV27 with TRBJ2-1, with 8 bases matching TRBD1. V lost 5 bases to trimming and J lost 3 bases; unmatched junction nucleotides: 6. The CDR3 contains 15 residues. CDR1 is MNHEY and CDR2 is SMNVEV in the germline V gene (reference sequence). This chain's CDR3 is CASSTDRGFYNEQFF. In DNA, the CDR3 is TGTGCCAGCAGTACCGACAGGGGATTCTACAATGAGCAGTTCTTC.

This clonotype appeared many times. This chain links TRBV2 with TRBJ2-7; no definite D call. There are 13 residues in the CDR3. The germline gives CDR1 SNHLY, CDR2 FYNNEI. Trimming shortened V by 8 bases and J by 3 bases, and 14 bases separated the two germline ends. CDR3 sequence (DNA): TGTGCCAGCCGGATGCTGGGCCTCTACGAGCAGTACTTC. Protein sequence: CASRMLGLYEQYF. Full variable domain (remainder filled in from reference TRBV2 and TRBJ2-7): EPEVTQTPSHQVTQMGQEVILRCVPISNHLYFYWYRQILGQKVEFLVSFYNNEISEKSEIFDDQFSVERPDGSNFTLKIRSTKLEDSAMYFCASRMLGLYEQYFGPGTRLTVT.

The genes are TRBV5-5 and TRBJ1-1; D gene unclear. V shed 4 bases and J shed 2 bases, with 15 bases lying between them. The CDR3 runs 15 residues. The germline CDR1 and CDR2 sequences are SGHKS and YYEKEE (reference sequence). CDR3 bases: TGTGCCAGCAGCCTAGGACCCTTAACAAACACTGAAGCTTTCTTT. The encoded protein is CASSLGPLTNTEAFF. The full variable domain, in which reference TRBV5-5 and TRBJ1-1 provide the parts outside the CDR3, is DAGVTQSPTHLIKTRGQQVTLRCSPISGHKSVSWYQQVLGQGPQFIFQYYEKEERGRGNFPDRFSARQFPNYSSELNVNALLLGDSALYLCASSLGPLTNTEAFFGQGTRLTVV.

The chain is built from TRBV7-9 and TRBJ2-7; either TRBD1 or TRBD2 may supply D (6 bases each). CDR1 is SEHNR, CDR2 FQNEAQ, per germline (reference sequence). V lost 1 base and J 2 bases, leaving 12 bases between the germline ends. The CDR3 consists of 15 residues. The CDR3 DNA follows: TGTGCCAGCAGCTTAGGGGGGGCAGGGCCCTACGAGCAGTACTTC. Protein: CASSLGGAGPYEQYF.

This clonotype appeared many times. The chain joins TRBV6-1 to TRBJ2-7; D possibly uses TRBD1 or TRBD2 (5 bases each). In germline, CDR1 is MNHNS, CDR2 SASEGT. The CDR3 is made up of 13 amino acids. Trimming left V 3 bases short and J 7 bases short, with 13 bases between. CDR3 DNA: TGTGCCAGCAGTGAGAAAGGGGAGCATGAGCAGTACTTC. Amino acids: CASSEKGEHEQYF.

In this sample, this clonotype turned up a few times. This chain uses TRBV18 with TRBJ2-7, with TRBD2 matching over 7 bases. With V trimmed by 3 bases and J by 5 bases, 7 bases remained unmatched. Germline V gene data show CDR1 as KGHSH and CDR2 as LQKENI. The CDR3 consists of 14 residues. The CDR3 bases are TGTGCCAGCTCACCCACGGGGGGTAGCAACGAGCAGTACTTC. Its protein is CASSPTGGSNEQYF.